What follows are 9 T cell receptor beta chains derived from one specimen sequenced in a study of T cell changes during pregnancy in multiple sclerosis (dated by TCRdb to 2018 to 2020). Library prep was done by the immunoSEQ multiplex PCR assay. Here the immuneACCESS table is served through TCRdb, limited to in-frame sequences with V and J called. Missing clones are a known gap in these copies; in checked studies unresolved V genes cover under half, and the rest lacks a known reason. Present in this sample are tens of thousands of clones, roughly 92% of which were seen just once. The ten most abundant clones make up 2.5% to 3% of the sample. The source material was peripheral blood, sampled in the third trimester of pregnancy. Source of these receptors: a female donor in good health, enrolled as a control in a pregnancy study.

V and J are TRBV7-8 and TRBJ1-5; 8 nucleotides line up with TRBD1. Trimming took 3 bases from V and 0 from J; bases not matched to a gene: 13. This CDR3 has 19 residues. From germline, CDR1 is SGHVS and CDR2 FQNEAQ. CDR3 sequence reads: CASSLAGRGLYYSNQPQHF. CDR3 coding DNA: TGTGCCAGCAGCTTGGCTGGCAGGGGGCTCTATTATAGCAATCAGCCCCAGCATTTT. Full variable domain (outside the CDR3, taken from reference TRBV7-8 and TRBJ1-5): GAGVSQSPRYKVAKRGQDVALRCDPISGHVSLFWYQQALGQGPEFLTYFQNEAQLDKSGLPSDRFFAERPEGSVSTLKIQRTQQEDSAVYLCASSLAGRGLYYSNQPQHFGDGTRLSIL.

This clone was observed a single time. The J gene is TRBJ2-7, the V gene TRBV5-1; 11 bases line up with TRBD1. Germline V CDR1 and CDR2: SGHRS, YFSETQ. J gave up 4 bases and V 0 bases, and 0 bases lay outside the gene matches. The CDR3 totals 14 residues. As DNA, the CDR3 is TGCGCCAGCAGCTTGGGGGACAGGGGGTACGAGCAGTACTTC. Its protein is CASSLGDRGYEQYF.

The chain combines TRBV7-2 with TRBJ2-1; the match to TRBD2 covers 7 bases. The V gene end was trimmed by 8 bases and the J gene end by 5 bases; junction bases not matched to a gene: 9. Germline-derived CDR1 and CDR2 are SGHTA and FQGNSA. The CDR3 is 14 residues long. CDR3 DNA: TGTGCCAGCTCGTCGGTAGCGGGTAACAATGAGCAGTTCTTC. Protein: CASSSVAGNNEQFF.

V gene TRBV6-1 combines with J gene TRBJ2-7; perhaps TRBD1 as D (6 bases). The CDR3 has 14 amino acids. Trimming removed 2 bases from V and 2 bases from J, with 10 bases in between. Germline CDR1 is MNHNS and CDR2 is SASEGT. CDR3 amino acids: CASSESGHPYEQYF. CDR3 DNA: TGTGCCAGCAGTGAATCGGGACACCCCTACGAGCAGTACTTC.

The V call is TRBV5-1, the J call TRBJ1-5; 10 bases agree with TRBD1. CDR3 length: 16 amino acids. Germline-derived CDR1 and CDR2 are SGHRS and YFSETQ. V lost 4 bases, J lost 6 bases, and 10 bases stayed unmatched. The CDR3 is CASSVGTGDGSQPQHF. CDR3 bases: TGCGCCAGCAGCGTCGGGACAGGGGACGGGAGTCAGCCCCAGCATTTT.

V is TRBV28 and J is TRBJ1-1, with a tentative D call TRBD1 (5 bases). CDR3 length equals 14 residues. Germline V CDR1 and CDR2: MDHEN, SYDVKM. V was pared by 2 bases and J by 4 bases, with 11 bases between. CDR3 in amino acids: CASSLGGVGTEAFF. The CDR3 region has the DNA TGTGCCAGCAGTTTAGGGGGGGTAGGCACTGAAGCTTTCTTT.

DNA for the CDR3: TGCGCCAGCAGCCAAGAAGACGGGAGCTCCTACAATGAGCAGTTCTTC. Residues: CASSQEDGSSYNEQFF. V and J are TRBV4-1 and TRBJ2-1; perhaps TRBD2 as D (6 bases). Germline CDR1 is MGHRA and CDR2 is YSYEKL. V gave up 0 bases and J gave up 0 bases, with 9 bases separating them. There are 16 residues in the CDR3.

V is TRBV4-1 and J is TRBJ1-2; 7 bases map to TRBD1. This CDR3 is 14 amino acids long. The V gene's germline CDR1 is MGHRA and CDR2 YSYEKL. Trimming cost V 2 bases and J 4 bases; bases outside gene matches: 4. CDR3 coding DNA: TGCGCCAGCAGCCAATTATCAGGGGGCTATGGCTACACCTTC. Protein: CASSQLSGGYGYTF.

The V and J genes are TRBV11-2 and TRBJ2-1; 9 bases are shared with TRBD2. V dropped 10 bases and J dropped 4; count of bases not matched to a gene: 14. The CDR3 extends over 16 amino acids. Germline CDR1 is SGHAT and CDR2 is FQNNGV. The CDR3 region has the DNA TGTGCCACCAAACATAGCGGGAGAAAGGTGTACAATGAGCAGTTCTTC. Amino acid sequence: CATKHSGRKVYNEQFF.